Listed below are T cell receptor beta chains from one sample, sequenced in a study of T cell responses to AZD1222 COVID-19 vaccine. Sequencing was performed with immunoSEQ multiplex PCR; in TCRdb, only in-frame clones are kept and a portion is missing. The sample consists of around 130,000 clones, roughly nine tenths of them appearing once. The specimen was peripheral blood, collected 28 days after the second dose of the MenACWY control vaccine. All receptors derive from an adult who received the MenACWY meningococcal vaccine as a control. Each CDR3 is given without its conserved first and last residue.

>TRBV11-2
ASSLGSDGQPQH
>TRBV6-4
ASSDGPGSQYGYT
>TRBV7-7
ASSLELKGGEQY
>TRBV28
ASSSAGSGQY
>TRBV3-1/TRBV3-2
ASSQVPGSTDTQY
>TRBV20-1
SASWFSGNRKNNEQF
>TRBV28
ASSPPAGVISYEQY
>TRBV19
ASRTADYEQY
>TRBV7-3
ASSLGARRGEQF
>TRBV19
ASSRGHSNQPQH
>TRBV19
ASSMGQGADQPQH
>TRBV7-9
ASSSRLTSGANVLT
>TRBV4-3
ASSQDWSSGSYEQY
>TRBV12-3/TRBV12-4
ASRTGPQETQY
>TRBV7-9
ASSLTPGYGYT
>TRBV19
ASSIVGSTGRAF
>TRBV7-2
ASSSSPGRHSSTDTQY
>TRBV29-1
SVEFNKNNEQF
>TRBV7-3
ASSPPGAATGELF
>TRBV2
ASSEYGQDNNSPLH
>TRBV5-1
ASSLAGQGGTEAF
>TRBV7-2
ASSLDASSYEQY
>TRBV7-9
ASSPETNEKLF
>TRBV5-4
ASSFEVRDNSPLH
>TRBV7-8
ASSLMAGSIAEAF